This TCR beta chain was sequenced in a study of a mutant IDH1 vaccine in newly diagnosed glioma. This clone is labeled medium-sized. Its target is not known. Time point noted: week 35, safety follow-up. The content of each vaccine dose was 300 ug of mutant IDH1 20-mer peptide, and topical imiquimod accompanied it. Sequenced by immunoSEQ multiplex PCR; TCRdb stores in-frame clones only, minus some. The sample includes tens of thousands of clones, around three quarters seen only once; the top ten take just over 7.5%. Study outcomes and limitations: Of the patients, 80% to 95% had vaccine-induced immune responses.

This CDR3 comprises 13 residues. Germline assignment: CDR1 MNHNS and CDR2 SASEGT. V lost 4 bases, J lost 1 base, and 7 bases lay in between. The clonotype comes from a middle-aged man with glioma. The chain recombines TRBV6-1 with TRBJ1-1; a weak D match, TRBD1 (5 bases). The input for sequencing was PBMCs, taken from a glioma patient whose treatment included an IDH1 peptide vaccine. As DNA, the CDR3 is TGTGCCAGCAGTGCGACAGAGAACACTGAAGCTTTCTTT. Translating it yields CASSATENTEAFF.